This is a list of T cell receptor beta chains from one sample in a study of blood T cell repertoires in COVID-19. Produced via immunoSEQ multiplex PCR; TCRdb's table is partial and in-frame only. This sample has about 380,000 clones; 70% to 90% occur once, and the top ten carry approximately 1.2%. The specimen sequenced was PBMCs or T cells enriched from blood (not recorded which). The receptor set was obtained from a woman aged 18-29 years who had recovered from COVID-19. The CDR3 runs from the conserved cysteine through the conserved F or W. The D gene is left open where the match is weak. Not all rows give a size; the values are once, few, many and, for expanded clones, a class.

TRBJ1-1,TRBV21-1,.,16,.,CASSRQGSKVFTEAFF,TGTGCCAGCAGCAGACAGGGTAGTAAAGTTTTCACTGAAGCTTTCTTT
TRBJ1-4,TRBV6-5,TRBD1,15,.,CASRRTGVTNEKLFF,TGTGCCAGCAGACGTACAGGGGTCACTAATGAAAAACTGTTTTTT
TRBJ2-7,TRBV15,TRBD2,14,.,CATGLAGSSYEQYF,TGTGCCACCGGACTAGCGGGGAGCTCCTACGAGCAGTACTTC
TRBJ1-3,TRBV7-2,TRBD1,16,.,CASSPLDREAGNTIYF,TGTGCCAGCAGCCCGCTGGACAGGGAGGCTGGAAACACCATATATTTT
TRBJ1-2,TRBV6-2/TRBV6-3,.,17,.,CASSYTARAPGGYGYTF,TGTGCCAGCAGTTACACCGCCAGAGCCCCCGGGGGCTATGGCTACACCTTC
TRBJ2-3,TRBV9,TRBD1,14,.,CASSPTGYTDTQYF,TGTGCCAGCAGCCCGACAGGGTACACAGATACGCAGTATTTT
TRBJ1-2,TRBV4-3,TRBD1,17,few,CASALVGDSLANYGYTF,TGCGCCAGCGCGCTTGTCGGGGACAGCTTAGCTAACTATGGCTACACCTTC
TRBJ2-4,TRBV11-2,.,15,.,CASSLTGLAKNIQYF,TGTGCCAGCAGCTTAACTGGACTAGCCAAAAACATTCAGTACTTC
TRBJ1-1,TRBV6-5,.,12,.,CASSYGSQGAFF,TGTGCCAGCAGTTACGGGTCCCAGGGAGCTTTCTTT
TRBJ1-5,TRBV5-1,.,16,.,CASSLEPGWGNQPQHF,TGCGCCAGCAGCTTGGAGCCGGGATGGGGCAATCAGCCCCAGCATTTT
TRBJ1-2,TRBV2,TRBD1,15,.,CASRERQGANYGYTF,TGTGCCAGCAGAGAACGCCAGGGGGCCAACTATGGCTACACCTTC
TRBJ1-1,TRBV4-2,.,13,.,CASSQGAGTEAFF,TGTGCCAGCAGCCAAGGGGCTGGGACTGAAGCTTTCTTT
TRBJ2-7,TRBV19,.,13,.,CASGTSLTYEQYF,TGTGCCTCGGGGACATCCCTCACCTACGAGCAGTACTTC
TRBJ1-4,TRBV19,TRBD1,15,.,CASSIRDSFTEKLFF,TGTGCCAGTAGTATACGGGACAGTTTTACTGAAAAACTGTTTTTT
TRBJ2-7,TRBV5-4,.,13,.,CASSLVDNDEQYF,TGTGCCAGCAGCTTGGTTGACAACGACGAGCAGTACTTC
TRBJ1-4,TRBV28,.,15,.,CASSYETGINEKLFF,TGTGCCAGCAGTTACGAGACAGGAATTAATGAAAAACTGTTTTTT
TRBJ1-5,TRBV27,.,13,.,CASSFLYNQPQHF,TGTGCCAGCAGTTTCTTATATAATCAGCCCCAGCATTTT
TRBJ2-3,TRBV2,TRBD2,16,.,CASNRGTSGGPDTQYF,TGTGCCAGCAACCGAGGGACTAGCGGGGGGCCGGATACGCAGTATTTT
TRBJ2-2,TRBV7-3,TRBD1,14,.,CASSLDRDTGELFF,TGTGCCAGCAGCTTAGACAGGGATACCGGGGAGCTGTTTTTT
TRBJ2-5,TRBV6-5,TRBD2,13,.,CASRGGAGETQYF,TGTGCCAGCAGGGGAGGGGCCGGAGAGACCCAGTACTTC
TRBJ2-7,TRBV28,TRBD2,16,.,CASSPPWRGASYEQYF,TGTGCCAGCAGTCCCCCATGGCGGGGGGCTTCCTACGAGCAGTACTTC
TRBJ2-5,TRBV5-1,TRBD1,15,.,CASHRDRNLQETQYF,TGCGCCAGCCACCGGGACAGGAATTTGCAAGAGACCCAGTACTTC
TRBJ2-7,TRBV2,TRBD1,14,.,CASRFDRASYEQYF,TGTGCCAGCCGCTTCGACAGGGCCTCCTACGAGCAGTACTTC
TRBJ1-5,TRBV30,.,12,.,CAWSPGNQPQHF,TGTGCCTGGTCACCGGGCAATCAGCCCCAGCATTTT
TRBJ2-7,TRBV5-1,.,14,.,CASSFDGYTYEQYF,TGCGCCAGCAGCTTTGACGGGTACACCTACGAGCAGTACTTC
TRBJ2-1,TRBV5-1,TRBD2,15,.,CASTGTSGRTDEQFF,TGCGCCAGTACCGGGACTAGCGGGAGGACGGATGAGCAGTTCTTC
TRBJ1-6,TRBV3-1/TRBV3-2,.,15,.,CASSRIGLDNSPLHF,TGTGCCAGCAGCCGGATCGGCCTAGATAATTCACCCCTCCACTTT
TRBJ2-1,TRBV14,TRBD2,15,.,CASSRGGGPINEQFF,TGTGCCAGCAGCCGTGGCGGGGGGCCCATCAATGAGCAGTTCTTC
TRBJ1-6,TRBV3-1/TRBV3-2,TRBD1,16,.,CASSRTLQGINSPLHF,TGTGCCAGCAGCCGTACCCTACAGGGGATTAATTCACCCCTCCACTTT
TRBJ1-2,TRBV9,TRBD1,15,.,CASSVEPQGTYGYTF,TGTGCCAGCAGCGTAGAGCCACAGGGGACCTATGGCTACACCTTC
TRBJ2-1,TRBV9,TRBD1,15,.,CASSVGWTGVNEQFF,TGTGCCAGCAGCGTAGGTTGGACAGGGGTCAATGAGCAGTTCTTC